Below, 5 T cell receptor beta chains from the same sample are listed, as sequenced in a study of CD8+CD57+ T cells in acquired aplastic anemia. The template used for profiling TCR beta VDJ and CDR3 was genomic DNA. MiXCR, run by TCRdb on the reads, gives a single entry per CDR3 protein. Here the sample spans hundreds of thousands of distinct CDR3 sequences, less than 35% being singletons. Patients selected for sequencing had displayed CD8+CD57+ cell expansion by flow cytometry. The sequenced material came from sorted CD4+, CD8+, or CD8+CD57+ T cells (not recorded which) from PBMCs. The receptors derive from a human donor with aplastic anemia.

The CDR3: CASSMDRGTEAFF. In DNA form, the CDR3 reads TGCGCCAGCAGCATGGACAGGGGAACTGAAGCTTTCTTT. The chain uses TRBV5-1 and TRBJ1-1; 9 bases line up with TRBD1. Germline values: CDR1 SGHRS, CDR2 YFSETQ. This CDR3 is built from 13 residues. The V and J ends lost 4 bases and 5 bases, in that order; junction bases with no gene match: 3.

The CDR3 DNA reads TGTGCCACCAGCAGAGATGGTCAGGGGACTAATGAAAAACTGTTTTTT. It translates to CATSRDGQGTNEKLFF. This chain connects TRBV15 to TRBJ1-4; D possibly corresponds to TRBD1 (6 bases). The germline V gene has CDR1 LNHNV and CDR2 YYDKDF (reference sequence). Deletions cut 0 bases from V and 2 bases from J, with 10 bases between. The CDR3 totals 16 residues.

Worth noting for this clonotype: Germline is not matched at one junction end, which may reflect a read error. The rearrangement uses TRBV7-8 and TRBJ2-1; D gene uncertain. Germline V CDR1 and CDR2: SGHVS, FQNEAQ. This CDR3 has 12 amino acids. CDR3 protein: CASSTTSGEQSF. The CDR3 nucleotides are TGTGCCAGCAGCACCACGTCGGGTGAGCAGTCCTTC.

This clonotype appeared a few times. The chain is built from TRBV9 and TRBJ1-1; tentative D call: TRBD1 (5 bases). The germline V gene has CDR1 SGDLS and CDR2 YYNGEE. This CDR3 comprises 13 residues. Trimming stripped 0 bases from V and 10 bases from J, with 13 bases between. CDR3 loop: CASSVVGGDRAFF. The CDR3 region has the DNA TGTGCCAGCAGCGTAGTTGGGGGGGATCGAGCTTTCTTT. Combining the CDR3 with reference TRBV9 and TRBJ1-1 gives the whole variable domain DSGVTQTPKHLITATGQRVTLRCSPRSGDLSVYWYQQSLDQGLQFLIQYYNGEERAKGNILERFSAQQFPDLHSELNLSSLELGDSALYFCASSVVGGDRAFFGQGTRLTVV.

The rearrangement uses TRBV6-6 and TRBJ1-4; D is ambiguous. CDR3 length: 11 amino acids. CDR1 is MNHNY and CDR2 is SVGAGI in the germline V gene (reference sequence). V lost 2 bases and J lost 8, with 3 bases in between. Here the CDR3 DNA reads TGTGCCAGCAGTTACCGGGAAAAACTGTTTTTT. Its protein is CASSYREKLFF.